A single sample gave rise to the 27 T cell receptor beta chains below, sequenced in a study of neurological immune-mediated disorders. MiXCR, applied by TCRdb to the 5' RACE reads, yields one record per CDR3 protein. The sample shows 9,500 to 13,000 distinct CDR3 sequences, more than 20% of them seen only once. The sample taken for sequencing was CD8+ T cells from blood. Every receptor here comes from a woman in her sixties with HTLV-1-associated myelopathy (HAM/TSP).

This chain links TRBV6-2 or TRBV6-3 with TRBJ2-1, with 7 bases that match TRBD1. Trimming removed 5 bases from V and 6 bases from J; junction bases left unmatched: 4. The CDR3 has 13 amino acids. Germline CDR1 and CDR2: MNHEY and SVGEGT. This CDR3 reads CASSEGAANEQFF. As DNA, the CDR3 is TGTGCCAGCAGTGAGGGGGCGGCCAATGAGCAGTTCTTC.

The chain employs TRBV6-5 and TRBJ1-6, with 9 bases lining up with TRBD1. The germline V gene has CDR1 MNHEY and CDR2 SVGAGI. V shed 2 bases and J 10 bases; nucleotides not matched to a gene: 3. The CDR3 runs 14 residues. CDR3 nucleotides: TGTGCCAGCAGTTACGGGACAGGGAACTCACCCCTCCACTTT. This sequence encodes CASSYGTGNSPLHF.

This clonotype was detected ten times or more. This sequence joins TRBV9 and TRBJ1-2, with D uncertain. The germline V gene has CDR1 SGDLS and CDR2 YYNGEE. V was pared by 4 bases and J by 3 bases, with 19 bases between. This CDR3 has 16 amino acids. CDR3 coding DNA: TGTGCCAGCAGCCCCCGTGGGGAAGGGCGCTACTATGGCTACACCTTC. It is translated as CASSPRGEGRYYGYTF. Supplemented by reference TRBV9 and TRBJ1-2, the full variable domain reads DSGVTQTPKHLITATGQRVTLRCSPRSGDLSVYWYQQSLDQGLQFLIQYYNGEERAKGNILERFSAQQFPDLHSELNLSSLELGDSALYFCASSPRGEGRYYGYTFGSGTRLTVV.

This clonotype was counted many times. The rearrangement links TRBV11-2 to TRBJ2-7; TRBD1 matches 7 bases. The CDR3 consists of 16 residues. Germline CDR1 and CDR2: SGHAT and FQNNGV. V dropped 0 bases and J dropped 1; count of bases not matched to a gene: 6. This CDR3 is CASSLEAGTDSYEQYF. The CDR3 nucleotides read TGTGCCAGCAGCTTAGAAGCCGGGACAGATTCCTACGAGCAGTACTTC.

This clonotype has ten or more counts. The chain recombines TRBV3-1 with TRBJ1-2, with D unresolved. Trimming took 11 bases from V and 3 from J, leaving 16 bases between them. CDR3 length equals 13 residues. CDR1 is LGHDT and CDR2 is YNNKEL in the germline V gene (reference sequence). This CDR3 is CASGPTRDYGYTF. The CDR3 bases are TGTGCCTCAGGACCCACGAGGGACTATGGCTACACCTTC.

This clonotype was observed many times. This chain connects TRBV5-5 to TRBJ2-7, with D perhaps TRBD2 (5 bases). CDR3 length: 18 amino acids. V was cut by 0 bases and J by 0 bases, with 19 bases left in between. Germline lookup yields CDR1 SGHKS and CDR2 YYEKEE (reference sequence). CDR3 region: CASSLEAISGYRSYEQYF. The DNA for the CDR3 is TGTGCCAGCAGCTTGGAAGCGATTTCGGGGTACCGCTCCTACGAGCAGTACTTC. Together with reference TRBV5-5 and TRBJ2-7, the CDR3 gives the full variable domain: DAGVTQSPTHLIKTRGQQVTLRCSPISGHKSVSWYQQVLGQGPQFIFQYYEKEERGRGNFPDRFSARQFPNYSSELNVNALLLGDSALYLCASSLEAISGYRSYEQYFGPGTRLTVT.

The gene calls are TRBV20-1 and TRBJ2-3; 12 bases agree with TRBD2. V dropped 5 bases and J dropped 0; count of bases not matched to a gene: 9. Germline V gene sequence: CDR1 DFQATT, CDR2 SNEGSKA (reference sequence). The CDR3 is 17 amino acids. CDR3 bases: TGCAGTGCTCCTAGCGGGGGGGCCGTTACTAGCACAGATACGCAGTATTTT. Its protein is CSAPSGGAVTSTDTQYF.

In this sample, this clonotype turned up many times. This may arise from a read error, as a much more abundant clone is one base away. This rearrangement joins TRBV11-2 to TRBJ2-7, with 8 positions matching TRBD1. The CDR3 is 13 amino acids. The V gene end was trimmed by 3 bases and the J gene end by 3 bases; junction bases not matched to a gene: 1. Germline CDR1 reads SGHAT; CDR2 reads FQNNGV. CDR3 sequence (DNA): TGTGCCAGCAGCTTCGGACAGGGCTACGAGCAGTACTTC. It translates to CASSFGQGYEQYF.

This clonotype was recorded many times. The rearrangement uses TRBV29-1 and TRBJ2-7; D perhaps matches TRBD1 (6 bases). Germline V gene sequence: CDR1 SQVTM, CDR2 ANQGSEA. The CDR3 spans 13 residues. Trimming stripped 6 bases from V and 3 bases from J, with 15 bases between. The CDR3 loop is CSVQPGHLYEQYF. The CDR3 DNA reads TGCAGCGTCCAACCGGGACACCTCTACGAGCAGTACTTC.

This clonotype was detected many times. V and J are TRBV7-9 and TRBJ1-2; D is undetermined. Trimming took off 4 bases at V and 8 bases at J, with 8 bases between the two ends. The CDR3 extends over 11 amino acids. CDR1 SEHNR and CDR2 FQNEAQ come from the germline V gene (reference sequence). The CDR3 region is CASSSLAGYTF. CDR3 bases: TGTGCCAGCAGCTCGCTAGCGGGCTACACCTTC.

The rearrangement joins TRBV15 to TRBJ2-1; D is possibly TRBD2 (7 bases). Germline V lookup: CDR1 LNHNV, CDR2 YYDKDF (reference sequence). The CDR3 runs 14 residues. Trimming took 3 bases from V and 8 from J, leaving 14 bases between them. The CDR3 is CATSRGQGGDEQFF. In DNA form, the CDR3 reads TGTGCCACCAGCAGGGGTCAAGGGGGGGATGAGCAGTTCTTC.

This chain joins TRBV5-1 and TRBJ1-1, with a weak D call TRBD1 (6 bases). The CDR3 spans 14 residues. Germline CDR1 and CDR2: SGHRS and YFSETQ. V dropped 3 bases and J dropped 5 bases, with 14 bases sitting between them. The CDR3 coding sequence is TGCGCCAGCAGCTGGTCAGGGGTCGGGACTGAAGCTTTCTTT. This encodes CASSWSGVGTEAFF. Supplemented by reference TRBV5-1 and TRBJ1-1, the full variable domain reads KAGVTQTPRYLIKTRGQQVTLSCSPISGHRSVSWYQQTPGQGLQFLFEYFSETQRNKGNFPGRFSGRQFSNSRSEMNVSTLELGDSALYLCASSWSGVGTEAFFGQGTRLTVV.

V gene TRBV29-1 combines with J gene TRBJ2-7; possible D gene TRBD2, 6 bases. From germline, CDR1 is SQVTM and CDR2 ANQGSEA. The V gene lost 7 bases and the J gene lost 3 bases, with 13 bases spanning the gap. This CDR3 is 12 amino acids long. CDR3 protein: CSGQGLNYEQYF. The CDR3 DNA is TGCAGCGGGCAGGGACTTAACTACGAGCAGTACTTC.

This clonotype was seen only once. The chain links TRBV20-1 to TRBJ2-3; 7 bases match TRBD1. Germline lookup yields CDR1 DFQATT and CDR2 SNEGSKA (reference sequence). After removal of 0 bases from V and 4 bases from J, the junction contained 7 bases not matched to a gene. CDR3 length equals 15 residues. The CDR3 here is CSARDKGGAADTQYF. The DNA of the CDR3 is TGCAGTGCTAGAGATAAAGGGGGCGCCGCAGATACGCAGTATTTT.

Many counts were recorded for this clonotype. The chain is built from TRBV5-1 and TRBJ2-3; 7 nucleotides agree with TRBD2. This CDR3 has 16 residues. V gave up 1 base and J gave up 1 base; unmatched junction bases: 6. Germline V gene lookup returns CDR1 SGHRS and CDR2 YFSETQ. CDR3 loop: CASSLYGGGGTDTQYF. For the CDR3, the DNA is TGCGCCAGCAGCTTGTACGGCGGGGGAGGCACAGATACGCAGTATTTT.

The chain combines TRBV7-2 with TRBJ2-1; D call uncertain. The ends were cut back, 4 bases at V and 13 bases at J, with 14 bases in the middle. Germline V gives CDR1 SGHTA, CDR2 FQGNSA. The CDR3 contains 12 residues. The CDR3 protein is CASSSLGLSQFF. DNA of the CDR3: TGTGCCAGCAGCTCCCTAGGGCTTAGTCAGTTCTTC.

This clonotype was seen many times. The chain recombines TRBV6-5 with TRBJ2-7, with 7 bases identical to TRBD1. Unmatched junction bases numbered 7, after V lost 2 bases and J lost 3 bases. CDR3 length equals 15 residues. Germline loops: CDR1 MNHEY, CDR2 SVGAGI. This CDR3 is CASSYAPGTVYEQYF. In nucleotides, the CDR3 is TGTGCCAGCAGTTACGCGCCCGGGACAGTCTACGAGCAGTACTTC.

Many counts were recorded for this clonotype. The rearrangement uses TRBV20-1 and TRBJ1-2; D is unresolved. V was trimmed by 5 bases and J by 0 bases, leaving 19 bases between them. This CDR3 region has 16 residues. CDR1 is DFQATT and CDR2 is SNEGSKA in the germline V gene (reference sequence). CDR3 sequence (DNA): TGCAGTGCTCGCCAAGTCCCCCTGAAGGCTAACTATGGCTACACCTTC. Amino acid sequence: CSARQVPLKANYGYTF.

This clonotype came up many times. The chain recombines TRBV5-1 with TRBJ1-1; D is ambiguous. This CDR3 contains 13 residues. The ends were cut back, 0 bases at V and 1 base at J, with 4 bases in the middle. Germline V gene sequence: CDR1 SGHRS, CDR2 YFSETQ. The CDR3 DNA is TGCGCCAGCAGCTTGGGGAGGAACACTGAAGCTTTCTTT. This sequence encodes CASSLGRNTEAFF.

This clonotype showed up many times. V gene TRBV6-1 combines with J gene TRBJ2-2, with 8 positions matching TRBD1. V lost 5 bases, J lost 7 bases, and 9 bases stayed unmatched. This CDR3 has 15 residues. CDR1 is MNHNS, CDR2 SASEGT, per germline. This CDR3 is CASSLRQGFGGELFF. CDR3 DNA sequence: TGTGCCAGCAGTCTCCGACAGGGGTTCGGCGGGGAGCTGTTTTTT.

This clonotype occurred many times. The chain employs TRBV5-4 and TRBJ1-5; no clear D. Germline assignment: CDR1 SGHNT and CDR2 YYREEE (reference sequence). V gave up 0 bases and J gave up 1 base, with 11 bases separating them. The CDR3 covers 16 residues. The CDR3 nucleotides are TGTGCCAGCAGCTTGGGTCCGTCCGTAAGCAATCAGCCCCAGCATTTT. Its protein product is CASSLGPSVSNQPQHF.

This clonotype was seen ten or more times. The chain carries TRBV9 and TRBJ2-2; D is perhaps TRBD1 or TRBD2 (5 bases each). Germline CDR1 is SGDLS and CDR2 is YYNGEE. This CDR3 has 14 residues. V gave up 1 base and J gave up 5 bases, with 9 bases separating them. The CDR3 DNA reads TGTGCCAGCAGCGTAAGTGGGACGACCGGGGAGCTGTTTTTT. It encodes CASSVSGTTGELFF.

This clonotype was counted at least ten times. This chain connects TRBV25-1 to TRBJ1-3, with D unclear. V lost 7 bases to trimming and J lost 0 bases, with 16 bases between them. The CDR3 sequence is 16 residues long. Looked up from germline, CDR1 is MGHDK and CDR2 is SYGVNS. DNA of the CDR3: TGTGCCAGCAATTGGGAAGGACGGATCTCTGGAAACACCATATATTTT. This sequence encodes CASNWEGRISGNTIYF.

This clonotype is labeled medium-sized. This chain links TRBV20-1 with TRBJ1-1, with D hard to call. In germline, CDR1 is DFQATT, CDR2 SNEGSKA (reference sequence). The CDR3 has 14 amino acids. Trimming took 2 bases from V and 3 from J, leaving 13 bases between them. The CDR3 reads CSARSGRRDTEAFF. As DNA, the CDR3 is TGCAGTGCTAGAAGCGGGCGGAGGGACACTGAAGCTTTCTTT.

The V gene is TRBV25-1, the J gene TRBJ2-7, with 9 bases that match TRBD1. Trimming took 6 bases from V and 7 from J; bases not matched to a gene: 7. CDR1 and CDR2 from the germline V gene are MGHDK and SYGVNS. This CDR3 region has 13 residues. CDR3 coding DNA: TGTGCCAGCAGGGACAGGGGAGTGAGGGAGCAGTACTTC. Protein product: CASRDRGVREQYF.

This clonotype has a count of ten or more. The rearrangement joins TRBV7-3 to TRBJ2-1; 11 nucleotides align to TRBD1. This CDR3 comprises 15 residues. Germline V gives CDR1 SGHTA, CDR2 FQGTGA. The V gene end was trimmed by 0 bases and the J gene end by 7 bases; junction bases not matched to a gene: 2. The CDR3 coding sequence is TGTGCCAGCAGCTTAACCGGGACAGGGGGGAATGAGCAGTTCTTC. Translated: CASSLTGTGGNEQFF.

The genes are TRBV20-1 and TRBJ2-1; 11 positions agree with TRBD2. Germline loops: CDR1 DFQATT, CDR2 SNEGSKA (reference sequence). The V segment lost 6 bases and the J segment 6 bases; nucleotides outside the gene matches: 4. CDR3 size: 13 residues. This chain's CDR3 is CSASSGGANEQFF. CDR3 nucleotide sequence: TGCAGTGCAAGTAGCGGGGGGGCCAATGAGCAGTTCTTC.